The 28 T cell receptor beta chains reported below all come from one sample, sequenced in a study of blood T cells in healthy people across ages. It was with a sample-barcoded 5' primer and a J-beta primer mix that a second PCR of roughly 6 to 11 cycles was run. A single record per CDR3 protein comes from TCRdb applying MiXCR to the 5' RACE reads. In the table there are roughly 800,000 distinct CDR3 sequences, approximately 35% of which are singletons. Material for sequencing was blood. These TCRs come from a young man in good health.

This clonotype has just a few counts. The rearrangement joins TRBV5-1 to TRBJ2-7; D uncertain. Germline V lookup: CDR1 SGHRS, CDR2 YFSETQ. This CDR3 region has 13 residues. Trimming left V 4 bases short and J 0 bases short, with 8 bases between. The CDR3 DNA reads TGCGCCAGCAGCGCTCTAAGCTCCTACGAGCAGTACTTC. Translation gives CASSALSSYEQYF.

The rearrangement joins TRBV27 to TRBJ2-7; tentatively, D is TRBD1 or TRBD2 (5 bases each). The V end was cut by 2 bases, the J end by 5 bases, with 16 bases between. This CDR3 contains 15 residues. Germline V CDR1 and CDR2: MNHEY, SMNVEV (reference sequence). This CDR3 reads CASSLIYGTTDEQYF. In DNA form, the CDR3 reads TGTGCCAGCAGTTTAATTTACGGGACGACCGACGAGCAGTACTTC.

The CDR3 here is CASSLAPAGDMGTGELFF. The CDR3 DNA reads TGCGCCAGCAGCTTGGCCCCAGCGGGGGACATGGGGACCGGGGAGCTGTTTTTT. This chain joins TRBV5-1 and TRBJ2-2, with TRBD2 matching 8 bases. V trimming: 0 bases; J trimming: 5 bases; junction bases outside the gene matches: 12. CDR3 length: 18 amino acids. From germline, CDR1 is SGHRS and CDR2 YFSETQ.

This chain connects TRBV15 to TRBJ1-5; D ambiguous. Germline loops: CDR1 LNHNV, CDR2 YYDKDF (reference sequence). The length of the CDR3 is 17 residues. V lost 0 bases to trimming and J lost 0 bases, with 12 bases between them. The CDR3 here is CATSRDPAGYSNQPQHF. As DNA, the CDR3 is TGTGCCACCAGCAGAGATCCGGCAGGATATAGCAATCAGCCCCAGCATTTT. The whole variable domain, filled in from reference TRBV15 and TRBJ1-5, reads DAMVIQNPRYQVTQFGKPVTLSCSQTLNHNVMYWYQQKSSQAPKLLFHYYDKDFNNEADTPDNFQSRRPNTSFCFLDIRSPGLGDTAMYLCATSRDPAGYSNQPQHFGDGTRLSIL.

In this sample, this clonotype turned up a few times. The chain couples TRBV15 to TRBJ2-7, with 8 nucleotides matching TRBD2. V trimming: 8 bases; J trimming: 7 bases; junction bases outside the gene matches: 19. Germline values: CDR1 LNHNV, CDR2 YYDKDF (reference sequence). The CDR3 totals 16 residues. CDR3 sequence reads: CATDHVAGITYNEQYF. The CDR3 bases are TGTGCCACCGATCACGTAGCGGGGATTACCTACAATGAGCAGTACTTC. Together with reference TRBV15 and TRBJ2-7, the CDR3 gives the full variable domain: DAMVIQNPRYQVTQFGKPVTLSCSQTLNHNVMYWYQQKSSQAPKLLFHYYDKDFNNEADTPDNFQSRRPNTSFCFLDIRSPGLGDTAMYLCATDHVAGITYNEQYFGPGTRLTVT.

This clonotype was counted many times. This chain joins TRBV4-1 and TRBJ2-7; 9 nucleotides agree with TRBD1. Germline V gives CDR1 MGHRA, CDR2 YSYEKL. The J segment lost 3 bases and the V segment lost 1 base, leaving 4 bases of the junction unmatched. The CDR3 contains 15 residues. The CDR3 nucleotides are TGCGCCAGCAGCCAAGGACAGGGGGAGTTCTACGAGCAGTACTTC. It yields the protein CASSQGQGEFYEQYF.

This clonotype was seen at least ten times. The chain carries TRBV5-1 and TRBJ2-1, with 7 bases that match TRBD1. The V gene end was trimmed by 1 base and the J gene end by 6 bases; junction bases not matched to a gene: 10. CDR1 is SGHRS, CDR2 YFSETQ, per germline. The CDR3 sequence is 16 residues long. This chain's CDR3 is CASSLFSDREINEQFF. CDR3 nucleotides: TGCGCCAGCAGCTTGTTTAGCGACAGGGAAATCAATGAGCAGTTCTTC.

This clonotype was counted a few times. J is TRBJ2-7 and V is TRBV20-1; 8 positions match TRBD2. The better agreement between TRBJ2-5 and the DNA end casts doubt on the J call. The CDR3 spans 14 residues. The V gene's germline CDR1 is DFQATT and CDR2 SNEGSKA (reference sequence). The CDR3 DNA follows: TGCAGTGCTCTCCTTGCGGGGGGCAGGGAGACCCAGTACTTC. Translating gives CSALLAGGRETQYF.

The chain couples TRBV6-2 or TRBV6-3 to TRBJ2-5; D possibly corresponds to TRBD2 (6 bases). V was shortened by 0 bases and J by 11 bases, with 19 bases between the two germline ends. Germline values: CDR1 MNHEY, CDR2 SVGEGT. The CDR3 runs to 15 residues. In DNA, the CDR3 is TGTGCCAGCAGTTACTCAGGCGGGGCCCTCAATGAGCAGTACTTC. This gives the protein CASSYSGGALNEQYF.

In this sample, this clonotype turned up a few times. The chain uses TRBV13 and TRBJ2-1; D not certain. This CDR3 has 13 residues. Trimming removed 5 bases at V and 8 bases at J, with 13 bases between. From germline, CDR1 is PRHDT and CDR2 FYEKMQ (reference sequence). CDR3 in amino acids: CASSPPNVDEQFF. The CDR3 DNA reads as TGTGCCAGCAGCCCGCCGAACGTTGATGAGCAGTTCTTC.

About this clonotype: One base away lies a much larger clone, so this may be a sequencing read error. V and J are TRBV12-3 or TRBV12-4 and TRBJ1-1, with TRBD1 matching over 8 bases. The CDR3 extends over 15 amino acids. CDR3 in DNA: TGTGCCGGCAGTTTAGCGGACAGGGAGAACACTGAAGCTTTCTTT. It is translated as CAGSLADRENTEAFF.

The CDR3 sequence is CASSQPGHDSSGANVLTF. The CDR3 DNA follows: TGTGCCAGCTCACAGCCGGGACATGACAGCTCTGGGGCCAACGTCCTGACTTTC. This sequence joins TRBV18 and TRBJ2-6; D is perhaps TRBD1 (6 bases). This CDR3 region has 18 residues. Germline assignment: CDR1 KGHSH and CDR2 LQKENI. The V end lost 4 bases, the J end lost 0 bases, and 16 bases lay between the germline ends.

Details on this clonotype: A junction boundary mismatches the germline segment, possibly from a read error. As DNA, the CDR3 is TGTGCCGGCAGCGAGGCAGAATACACAGATACGCAGTATTTT. It specifies CAGSEAEYTDTQYF. The chain joins TRBV5-4 to TRBJ2-3; no clear D gene. The CDR3 has 14 amino acids. Germline V lookup: CDR1 SGHNT, CDR2 YYREEE (reference sequence). The full variable domain, with the rest looked up from reference TRBV5-4 and TRBJ2-3, is ETGVTQSPTHLIKTRGQQVTLRCSSQSGHNTVSWYQQALGQGPQFIFQYYREEENGRGNFPPRFSGLQFPNYSSELNVNALELDDSALYLCAGSEAEYTDTQYFGPGTRLTVL.

This chain joins TRBV4-3 and TRBJ2-7; no definite D call. Per the germline V gene, CDR1 is LGHNA and CDR2 is YSLEER. This CDR3 is built from 13 residues. V lost 1 base and J 7 bases, leaving 11 bases between the germline ends. CDR3 bases: TGCGCCAGCAGCCAAGCCCTGGGCAATGAGCAGTACTTC. The encoded protein is CASSQALGNEQYF.

This clonotype turned up a few times. J is TRBJ1-6 and V is TRBV12-3 or TRBV12-4; 10 nucleotides match TRBD1. With V trimmed by 5 bases and J by 10 bases, 5 bases remained unmatched. This CDR3 has 14 amino acids. The CDR3 DNA sequence: TGTGCCAGCAGTGTGGACAGGGGGGGATCACCCCTCCACTTT. This encodes CASSVDRGGSPLHF.

A few counts support this clonotype. The rearrangement uses TRBV30 and TRBJ2-1; TRBD2 agrees at 9 bases. V shed 2 bases, J shed 9 bases, and the junction held 5 bases outside the gene matches. CDR3 length equals 13 residues. Germline loops: CDR1 GTSNPN, CDR2 SVGIG (reference sequence). CDR3 DNA: TGTGCCTGGAGTCCGGGACTAGCTGGTGAGCAGTTCTTC. This translates into CAWSPGLAGEQFF.

V gene TRBV28 combines with J gene TRBJ1-5; 9 bases agree with TRBD1. V lost 5 bases, J lost 4 bases, and 12 bases stayed unmatched. The CDR3 covers 17 residues. Per germline, CDR1 MDHEN and CDR2 SYDVKM. DNA of the CDR3: TGTGCCAGCAGTCCCGGGACAGGGAAGAGGGGTAATCAGCCCCAGCATTTT. Its protein is CASSPGTGKRGNQPQHF.

The V gene is TRBV7-2, the J gene TRBJ2-2; possibly TRBD2 for D (5 bases). The germline V and J ends were trimmed by 1 base and 6 bases, with 9 bases remaining between them. Germline CDR1 reads SGHTA; CDR2 reads FQGNSA. The CDR3 totals 14 residues. The CDR3 region is CASSLDTGAGELFF. The CDR3 DNA follows: TGTGCCAGCAGCTTAGATACCGGGGCCGGGGAGCTGTTTTTT.

This clonotype showed up many times. The gene calls are TRBV12-3 or TRBV12-4 and TRBJ2-7; 7 bases fit TRBD1. CDR3 length: 15 amino acids. J lost 0 bases, V lost 3 bases, and 5 bases had no gene match. The CDR3 spells CASSLRQGVSYEQYF. CDR3 DNA sequence: TGTGCCAGCAGTTTGAGACAGGGTGTCTCCTACGAGCAGTACTTC.

The chain is built from TRBV7-9 and TRBJ2-3, with 10 bases aligning to TRBD1. CDR1 SEHNR and CDR2 FQNEAQ come from the germline V gene (reference sequence). The length of the CDR3 is 16 residues. The junction had 7 bases not matched to a gene; V was cut back by 3 bases and J by 4 bases. The CDR3: CASSFLPGTGADTQYF. In nucleotides, the CDR3 is TGTGCCAGCAGCTTTTTACCCGGGACAGGGGCAGATACGCAGTATTTT.

The V call is TRBV27, the J call TRBJ2-7, with D unresolved. Germline V gene data show CDR1 as MNHEY and CDR2 as SMNVEV (reference sequence). V lost 0 bases and J lost 3, with 9 bases in between. There are 14 residues in the CDR3. CDR3 sequence: CASSLSIQDYEQYF. The CDR3 DNA reads as TGTGCCAGCAGTTTATCGATCCAGGACTACGAGCAGTACTTC.

V usage is TRBV6-5 and J usage is TRBJ1-6; 8 positions match TRBD1. The CDR3 consists of 15 residues. Trimming cost V 6 bases and J 4 bases; bases outside gene matches: 5. Germline-derived CDR1 and CDR2 are MNHEY and SVGAGI. The CDR3 DNA is TGTGCCAGCAGGGAACAGGGGGAGTATAATTCACCCCTCCACTTT. Its translation is CASREQGEYNSPLHF.

This clonotype appeared a few times. The CDR3, as DNA: TGTGCCATCAGTGGGAGGGGGGACAGGGAAGGCCACGAGCAGTACTTC. Amino acid sequence: CAISGRGDREGHEQYF. The genes are TRBV10-3 and TRBJ2-7; 9 positions match TRBD1. The V segment lost 4 bases and the J segment 5 bases; nucleotides outside the gene matches: 12. CDR1 is ENHRY, CDR2 SYGVKD, per germline. The CDR3 totals 16 residues.

The chain has TRBV7-2 and TRBJ1-1, with D hard to call. This CDR3 region has 13 residues. The V and J ends lost 3 bases and 7 bases respectively, with 12 bases between them. Looked up from germline, CDR1 is SGHTA and CDR2 is FQGNSA. The CDR3 nucleotides are TGTGCCAGCAGCTTTCCCGGTGGAGGTGAAGCTTTCTTT. Amino acids: CASSFPGGGEAFF.

CDR3 nucleotide sequence: TGTGCCAGCAGTTCCCCTCGGGCTAGCGGGACCGACACAGATACGCAGTATTTT. Amino acids: CASSSPRASGTDTDTQYF. The chain is built from TRBV7-9 and TRBJ2-3, with TRBD2 matching over 9 bases. Germline CDR1 SEHNR, CDR2 FQNEAQ (reference sequence). V was pared by 6 bases and J by 2 bases, with 15 bases of the junction left unmatched. CDR3 length: 18 amino acids.

This rearrangement joins TRBV4-1 to TRBJ1-2; no firm D call. Per germline, CDR1 MGHRA and CDR2 YSYEKL. V dropped 3 bases and J dropped 6 bases, with 11 bases sitting between them. The CDR3 loop spans 13 amino acids. This CDR3 is CASSQDFLDGYTF. DNA for the CDR3: TGCGCCAGCAGCCAGGACTTCTTGGATGGCTACACCTTC.

The chain is built from TRBV7-9 and TRBJ1-6; the D gene is possibly TRBD1 (6 bases). The CDR3 runs to 16 residues. Germline values: CDR1 SEHNR, CDR2 FQNEAQ (reference sequence). V lost 3 bases to trimming and J lost 7 bases, with 16 bases between them. The CDR3 reads CASSLPVTGQNSPLHF. The CDR3 nucleotides read TGTGCCAGCAGCTTGCCCGTGACAGGCCAGAATTCACCCCTCCACTTT.

In this sample, this clonotype turned up a few times. The chain uses TRBV6-2 or TRBV6-3 and TRBJ1-1; a weak D match, TRBD1 (6 bases). CDR3 length equals 13 residues. Germline CDR1 MNHEY, CDR2 SVGEGT. V was trimmed by 7 bases and J by 4 bases, leaving 13 bases between them. The CDR3 region is CASTPGAGTEAFF. The CDR3 DNA sequence: TGTGCCAGCACCCCGGGGGCCGGCACTGAAGCTTTCTTT.